This T cell receptor beta chain stems from a study of cytomegalovirus exposure and HLA in healthy donors. Whole-study context: Earlier findings included 90 million to 120 million unique TCR beta sequences obtained from about 180 million T cells. The study, taken as a whole, reports: TCR beta sequences reportedly predicted most subjects' HLA-A and HLA-B alleles accurately.

PCR was performed using 60 Vbeta and 13 Jbeta primers. Profiling relied on immunoSEQ multiplex PCR, and the TCRdb table lists in-frame clones only, not all of them. The sample consists of about 140,000 clones, around 72% of them appearing once. Per the germline V gene, CDR1 is KGHSH and CDR2 is LQKENI. The CDR3 runs to 17 residues. Trimming at V came to 0 bases and at J to 4 bases, leaving 10 bases not matched to a gene. Of note for this clone: What it recognizes is unknown.

Input material: PBMCs. The chain joins TRBV18 to TRBJ1-2, with TRBD1 identical over 8 bases. The receptor was derived from a woman in her thirties or forties in good health and CMV-seronegative. This CDR3 reads CASSPPETGTGGYGYTF. In DNA, the CDR3 is TGTGCCAGCTCACCACCAGAAACCGGGACAGGTGGCTATGGCTACACCTTC.